The 30 T cell receptor beta chains below come from one sample, sequenced in a study of shared clonotypes between healthy human individuals. The table came from immunoSEQ multiplex PCR; TCRdb's copy has only in-frame clones and leaves some out. The sample records over 1.5 million clones, 95% to 99% being singletons. Sequenced sample: naive CD4+ T cells sorted from blood. Subset denoted: CD45RA+ positively selected. The source is a man aged 25-45 years in good health.

The CDR3 region has the DNA TGCGCCAGCAGCTTGGCTCGGGACTATCAAGAGACCCAGTACTTC. Protein product: CASSLARDYQETQYF. The V call is TRBV5-1, the J call TRBJ2-5; 7 nucleotides agree with TRBD2. The V and J ends lost 0 bases and 2 bases, in that order; junction bases with no gene match: 4. CDR1 SGHRS and CDR2 YFSETQ come from the germline V gene. The CDR3 totals 15 residues.

The count of this clone is one. The CDR3 nucleotides are TGTGCCAGCACTAGGGGGGGCCAGGGAACTTACGAGCAGTACTTC. Its protein product is CASTRGGQGTYEQYF. V gene TRBV6-1 combines with J gene TRBJ2-7, with D tentatively TRBD2 (7 bases). The CDR3 contains 15 residues. Trimming left V 7 bases short and J 4 bases short, with 20 bases between. The germline gives CDR1 MNHNS, CDR2 SASEGT.

This clone has only one observation. J is TRBJ2-1 and V is TRBV7-2; 7 nucleotides line up with TRBD2. This CDR3 contains 18 residues. Per the germline V gene, CDR1 is SGHTA and CDR2 is FQGNSA. The ends lost 1 base at V and 0 bases at J; junction bases unmatched: 9. The CDR3 DNA reads TGTGCCAGCAGCTTAGTTTGGTCTGGCGGGAGCTCCTACAATGAGCAGTTCTTC. Translation: CASSLVWSGGSSYNEQFF.

This clone has only one observation. This chain uses TRBV12-1 with TRBJ2-7; the table gives TRBD1 as D, unverified against the DNA. TRBV12-1 is a pseudogene locus. The CDR3 loop spans 14 amino acids. CDR3 nucleotide sequence: TGTGCCAGCAGCGCCGGGACAGCACCCTACGAGCAGTACTTC. This encodes CASSAGTAPYEQYF.

This clone was counted a single time. This rearrangement joins TRBV7-2 to TRBJ1-1; D call uncertain. The CDR3 runs to 14 residues. V lost 5 bases, J lost 0 bases, and 10 bases lay in between. Germline V lookup: CDR1 SGHTA, CDR2 FQGNSA. DNA of the CDR3: TGTGCCAGCAGCCCCGGGAGCTTGAACACTGAAGCTTTCTTT. It specifies CASSPGSLNTEAFF.

This clone occurred once. The chain carries TRBV27 and TRBJ2-3; tentatively, D is TRBD2 (5 bases). Trimming stripped 2 bases from V and 1 base from J, with 10 bases between. The CDR3 sequence is 15 residues long. Germline values: CDR1 MNHEY, CDR2 SMNVEV (reference sequence). The chain's CDR3 is CASSLPSLGTDTQYF. In nucleotides, the CDR3 is TGTGCCAGCAGTTTACCTAGCTTGGGCACAGATACGCAGTATTTT.

This clone has a single count. Other DNA sequences of this sample code for an identical CDR3. The chain links TRBV28 to TRBJ1-5; no clear D gene. The CDR3 extends over 11 amino acids. From germline, CDR1 is MDHEN and CDR2 SYDVKM. Trimming removed 6 bases from V and 1 base from J, with 1 base in between. The CDR3 region is CASRSNQPQHF. The CDR3 nucleotides read TGTGCCAGCAGGAGCAATCAGCCCCAGCATTTT.

This clone was seen a single time. This sample includes further DNA sequences coding for the same CDR3. The rearrangement uses TRBV5-1 and TRBJ2-5; TRBD2 is a possible D gene (5 bases). CDR1 and CDR2 (germline): SGHRS, YFSETQ. V gave up 2 bases and J gave up 5 bases, with 10 bases separating them. This CDR3 is 13 amino acids long. CDR3 nucleotide sequence: TGCGCCAGCAGCTTCGGGGTTGAGGAGACCCAGTACTTC. Protein: CASSFGVEETQYF.

The V call is TRBV18, the J call TRBJ2-1; D is undetermined. Between the trimmed V and J ends, which lost 1 base and 9 bases, there was a span of 10 bases. Germline V CDR1 and CDR2: KGHSH, LQKENI. The CDR3 extends over 13 amino acids. The CDR3 protein is CASSPREKGEQFF. The CDR3 region has the DNA TGTGCCAGCTCACCACGGGAAAAAGGTGAGCAGTTCTTC.

About this clone: The same CDR3 arises from other DNA sequences in this sample as well. The chain combines TRBV6-5 with TRBJ2-5; maybe TRBD2 (6 bases). Trimming cost V 6 bases and J 4 bases, with 12 bases left between them. This CDR3 spans 13 amino acids. CDR1 is MNHEY and CDR2 is SVGAGI in the germline V gene. CDR3 region: CASSYTGAETQYF. Here the CDR3 DNA reads TGTGCCAGCAGCTATACGGGAGCAGAGACCCAGTACTTC.

The chain uses TRBV27 and TRBJ2-3; possibly TRBD1 for D (6 bases). V was pared by 5 bases and J by 3 bases, with 18 bases between. This CDR3 contains 16 residues. Germline CDR1 and CDR2: MNHEY and SMNVEV (reference sequence). This chain's CDR3 is CASSPPGWDITDTQYF. As DNA, the CDR3 is TGTGCCAGCAGTCCCCCTGGGTGGGACATAACAGATACGCAGTATTTT.

This rearrangement joins TRBV18 to TRBJ2-1; D could derive from TRBD1 or TRBD2 (5 bases each). Trimming stripped 3 bases from V and 6 bases from J, with 15 bases between. This CDR3 comprises 15 residues. Germline assignment: CDR1 KGHSH and CDR2 LQKENI. CDR3 coding DNA: TGTGCCAGCTCACCCCCGGGACGTACACTCAATGAGCAGTTCTTC. Translated, it gives CASSPPGRTLNEQFF.

CDR3 protein: CASSLGQGSYGYTF. The CDR3 nucleotides read TGTGCCAGCAGCTTAGGGCAGGGGTCCTATGGCTACACCTTC. The V gene is TRBV7-2, the J gene TRBJ1-2; maybe TRBD1 (6 bases). CDR3 length: 14 residues. Trimming pared 1 base from V and 4 bases from J, leaving 10 bases between. CDR1 and CDR2 (germline): SGHTA, FQGNSA.

J is TRBJ2-6 and V is TRBV5-1; D possibly corresponds to TRBD1 (5 bases). Trimming stripped 3 bases from V and 14 bases from J, with 12 bases between. Germline V gene lookup returns CDR1 SGHRS and CDR2 YFSETQ. This CDR3 spans 12 amino acids. The CDR3 coding sequence is TGCGCCAGCAGCTCTGGACAACCTCTCCTGACTTTC. Its translation is CASSSGQPLLTF.

V usage is TRBV7-6 and J usage is TRBJ2-7; TRBD2 aligns across 8 bases. The CDR3 is 21 residues long. From germline, CDR1 is SGHVS and CDR2 FNYEAQ. V shed 3 bases, J shed 0 bases, and the junction held 22 bases outside the gene matches. Here the CDR3 reads CASSFTLISGNELSNSYEQYF. In nucleotides, the CDR3 is TGTGCCAGCAGCTTTACACTTATTAGCGGGAACGAATTGTCAAACTCCTACGAGCAGTACTTC.

This chain links TRBV10-3 with TRBJ2-7; D not resolved. Germline V gene lookup returns CDR1 ENHRY and CDR2 SYGVKD. V shed 7 bases and J shed 9 bases, with 19 bases lying between them. This CDR3 has 13 residues. The CDR3 protein is CAINADGPSMQYF. CDR3 nucleotide sequence: TGTGCCATCAACGCGGACGGGCCATCTATGCAGTACTTC.

The gene calls are TRBV5-1 and TRBJ2-5; D unclear. CDR3 length: 15 amino acids. CDR1 is SGHRS and CDR2 is YFSETQ in the germline V gene. V was pared by 4 bases and J by 1 base, with 14 bases between. The CDR3 nucleotides read TGCGCCAGCAGCAGGTTTATACCGGCCCAAGAGACCCAGTACTTC. Translating it yields CASSRFIPAQETQYF.

V usage is TRBV7-2 and J usage is TRBJ1-1; a weak D match, TRBD1 (5 bases). The germline V gene has CDR1 SGHTA and CDR2 FQGNSA. CDR3 length: 15 residues. V dropped 1 base and J dropped 0 bases, with 9 bases sitting between them. CDR3 sequence: CASSLGQTVNTEAFF. The CDR3 nucleotides are TGTGCCAGCAGCTTAGGGCAGACAGTGAACACTGAAGCTTTCTTT.

CDR3 region: CASSRDQGVAQPQHF. The DNA for the CDR3 is TGTGCCAGCAGCCGAGATCAGGGAGTGGCTCAGCCCCAGCATTTT. V gene TRBV5-4 combines with J gene TRBJ1-5, with D possibly TRBD1 on 5 matching bases. V was clipped by 4 bases and J by 6 bases, with 17 bases between them. This CDR3 is built from 15 residues. Germline-derived CDR1 and CDR2 are SGHNT and YYREEE (reference sequence).

The V call is TRBV5-3, the J call TRBJ2-3, with 12 bases fitting TRBD2. TRBV5-3 is an ORF; its function is uncertain. V lost 1 base to trimming and J lost 1 base; unmatched junction nucleotides: 10. This CDR3 is 19 amino acids long. The CDR3 region is CARSLLRLAGDKGTDTQYF. The CDR3 DNA sequence: TGTGCCAGAAGCTTGCTGAGACTAGCGGGAGACAAGGGCACAGATACGCAGTATTTT.

This clone was counted between two and nine times. V is TRBV5-4 and J is TRBJ1-1; D gene uncertain. V was trimmed by 5 bases and J by 1 base, leaving 9 bases between them. From germline, CDR1 is SGHNT and CDR2 YYREEE (reference sequence). The CDR3 consists of 13 residues. CDR3 DNA: TGTGCCAGCAGTTCGACCCAGAACACTGAAGCTTTCTTT. It codes for CASSSTQNTEAFF.

The chain combines TRBV11-3 with TRBJ2-1, with 8 bases matching TRBD2. This CDR3 region has 17 residues. The V and J ends lost 2 bases and 7 bases, in that order; junction bases with no gene match: 13. The germline V gene has CDR1 SGHNT and CDR2 YENEEA. In nucleotides, the CDR3 is TGTGCCAGCAGCTTAAGTTGGTCTAGCGGGTCGGGGAATGAGCAGTTCTTC. It translates to CASSLSWSSGSGNEQFF.

About this clone: The sample contains more than one DNA sequence encoding this CDR3. V usage is TRBV5-1 and J usage is TRBJ1-5, with D tentatively TRBD1 (5 bases). Germline V gene lookup returns CDR1 SGHRS and CDR2 YFSETQ. The germline V and J ends were trimmed by 4 bases and 2 bases, with 10 bases remaining between them. The CDR3 has 14 residues. This chain's CDR3 is CASSLRGGNQPQHF. The CDR3 DNA reads TGCGCCAGCAGCCTGAGGGGAGGCAATCAGCCCCAGCATTTT.

The gene calls are TRBV4-1 and TRBJ1-1; tentatively, D is TRBD1 (6 bases). The germline V gene has CDR1 MGHRA and CDR2 YSYEKL. CDR3 length equals 15 residues. V lost 0 bases, J lost 11 bases, and 19 bases lay in between. Here the CDR3 reads CASSQDGVGGLAAFF. As DNA, the CDR3 is TGCGCCAGCAGCCAAGATGGTGTCGGGGGGCTTGCGGCTTTCTTT.

This chain connects TRBV15 to TRBJ2-7; no clear D. The CDR3 runs to 15 residues. V gave up 1 base and J gave up 2 bases, with 12 bases separating them. Germline CDR1 LNHNV, CDR2 YYDKDF (reference sequence). As DNA, the CDR3 is TGTGCCACCAGCAGAGTTGCGGATTTAACCTACGAGCAGTACTTC. Translating it yields CATSRVADLTYEQYF. Full variable domain (rest looked up from reference TRBV15 and TRBJ2-7): DAMVIQNPRYQVTQFGKPVTLSCSQTLNHNVMYWYQQKSSQAPKLLFHYYDKDFNNEADTPDNFQSRRPNTSFCFLDIRSPGLGDTAMYLCATSRVADLTYEQYFGPGTRLTVT.

The chain joins TRBV6-1 to TRBJ2-7; D unclear. The V end was cut by 4 bases, the J end by 2 bases, with 9 bases between. The germline gives CDR1 MNHNS, CDR2 SASEGT. CDR3 length equals 13 residues. CDR3 nucleotide sequence: TGTGCCAGCAGTGCGGGCCATACCTACGAGCAGTACTTC. Translated, it gives CASSAGHTYEQYF.

V usage is TRBV7-8 and J usage is TRBJ2-3; TRBD1 aligns across 7 bases. This CDR3 spans 14 amino acids. Looked up from germline, CDR1 is SGHVS and CDR2 is FQNEAQ. Trimming at V came to 5 bases and at J to 5 bases, leaving 7 bases not matched to a gene. The CDR3 loop reads CASSPGQVRDTQYF. CDR3 sequence (DNA): TGTGCCAGCAGCCCCGGACAGGTCAGAGATACGCAGTATTTT.

This chain links TRBV11-2 with TRBJ2-2, with unresolved D. The CDR3 extends over 16 amino acids. The ends were cut back, 7 bases at V and 1 base at J, with 16 bases in the middle. Germline CDR1 and CDR2: SGHAT and FQNNGV. CDR3 coding DNA: TGTGCCAGCACCCCCTCCAGGATCTGGAACACCGGGGAGCTGTTTTTT. The encoded protein is CASTPSRIWNTGELFF.

The rearrangement joins TRBV10-3 to TRBJ2-3; D might be TRBD2 (5 bases). The germline CDR1 and CDR2 sequences are ENHRY and SYGVKD. CDR3 length: 16 residues. Between the trimmed V and J ends, which lost 7 bases and 0 bases, there was a span of 17 bases. CDR3 in amino acids: CAITSFPAASTDTQYF. The CDR3 DNA sequence: TGTGCCATCACTTCTTTTCCAGCGGCTAGCACAGATACGCAGTATTTT.

V usage is TRBV4-3 and J usage is TRBJ2-1, with D possibly being TRBD2 (5 bases). Trimming stripped 0 bases from V and 1 base from J, with 13 bases between. There are 17 residues in the CDR3. Germline V CDR1 and CDR2: LGHNA, YSLEER. Here the CDR3 DNA reads TGCGCCAGCAGCCAAGATCCCCGGGATAGTTCCTACAATGAGCAGTTCTTC. As protein: CASSQDPRDSSYNEQFF.